The 12 T cell receptor beta chains presented below share a single source sample, sequenced in a study of T cells expressing NK-cell markers. Each CDR3 protein gets one entry in TCRdb, which reprocessed the 5' RACE reads and gives no DNA. Its table lists over 200,000 distinct CDR3 sequences. The sample consisted of blood T cells: a sorted CD56 or NKG2C T cell subset, CD4+ or CD8+ T cells, or bulk PBMC T cells (not recorded which). The receptors stem from a man between 18 and 35 years old in good health.

The chain joins TRBV5-1 to TRBJ2-5; the D call from TCRdb, TRBD1, cannot be confirmed without DNA. This CDR3 is 16 amino acids long. The germline V gene has CDR1 SGHRS and CDR2 YFSETQ. The CDR3 sequence is CASSRGSAGLEETQYF.

The gene calls are TRBV7-8 and TRBJ2-5. This CDR3 contains 12 residues. Germline CDR1 is SGHVS and CDR2 is FQNEAQ. This CDR3 is CASSSSLTTQYF.

The chain combines TRBV19 with TRBJ1-5; TCRdb's assignment of TRBD1 cannot be checked, as there is no DNA. This CDR3 contains 16 residues. Germline V gives CDR1 LNHDA, CDR2 SQIVND (reference sequence). The CDR3 reads CASSVTPGQGGQPQHF.

The chain links TRBV7-2 to TRBJ2-7; absent DNA, TCRdb's TRBD1 call cannot be checked. CDR3 size: 18 residues. CDR1 and CDR2 from the germline V gene are SGHTA and FQGNSA. CDR3 region: CASSLASGTATTAYEQYF.

The rearrangement joins TRBV20-1 to TRBJ2-7; TCRdb indicates TRBD2, and absent DNA this call remains unverified. Germline lookup yields CDR1 DFQATT and CDR2 SNEGSKA (reference sequence). There are 15 residues in the CDR3. CDR3 region: CSARGPGGRIYEQYF.

The rearrangement uses TRBV5-6 and TRBJ2-1. This CDR3 contains 15 residues. Germline CDR1 reads SGHDT; CDR2 reads YYEEEE. The CDR3 protein is CASSSGQGFYNEQFF.

CDR3 sequence: CASSPRQAGGFNEQFF. The chain carries TRBV18 and TRBJ2-1; TCRdb's D gene call, TRBD2, goes unchecked for lack of DNA. From germline, CDR1 is KGHSH and CDR2 LQKENI. The CDR3 is 16 residues long.

V and J are TRBV7-2 and TRBJ1-1; TCRdb picks TRBD1, but there is no DNA to check that call. Germline loops: CDR1 SGHTA, CDR2 FQGNSA. The CDR3 spans 14 residues. CDR3 in amino acids: CASSSARVNTEAFF.

The gene calls are TRBV5-1 and TRBJ2-7; TCRdb's D call, TRBD1, is unchecked because there is no DNA. The CDR3 length is 15 residues. The germline gives CDR1 SGHRS, CDR2 YFSETQ. CDR3: CASSYRGQVIDEQYF.

The J gene is TRBJ1-1, the V gene TRBV20-1; TCRdb gives TRBD1 as the D gene, but with no DNA this cannot be confirmed. This CDR3 comprises 15 residues. CDR1 is DFQATT and CDR2 is SNEGSKA in the germline V gene (reference sequence). The CDR3 reads CSARKRRGQGTEAFF.

The V gene is TRBV12-3 or TRBV12-4, the J gene TRBJ1-5; checking the TCRdb D call of TRBD1 is not possible without DNA. This CDR3 has 14 residues. CDR3 residues: CASSLEGDKQPQHF.

The chain joins TRBV7-3 to TRBJ2-7; checking the TCRdb D call of TRBD2 is not possible without DNA. Germline lookup yields CDR1 SGHTA and CDR2 FQGTGA. CDR3 size: 15 residues. The CDR3 here is CASSLVAGATYEQYF.